One and the same sample provided the 17 T cell receptor beta chains below, sequenced in a study of blood T cell repertoires in COVID-19. Clones were sequenced by immunoSEQ multiplex PCR, and TCRdb holds only the in-frame ones, with some missing. Of 400,000 to 500,000 clones listed, approximately 91% were seen once; the top ten hold roughly 1.4%. The sample taken for sequencing was PBMCs or T cells enriched from blood (not recorded which). The source is a woman between 18 and 29 years old who had been exposed to COVID-19.

The J gene is TRBJ2-1, the V gene TRBV3-1 (or the pseudogene TRBV3-2); possibly TRBD2 for D (6 bases). V was trimmed by 7 bases and J by 4 bases, leaving 11 bases between them. Germline V gives CDR1 LGHDT, CDR2 YNNKEL (reference sequence). The CDR3 has 13 amino acids. CDR3 in DNA: TGTGCCAGCATAGGCGGGGAGTACAATGAGCAGTTCTTC. Its translation is CASIGGEYNEQFF.

This clone was found a few times. The chain employs TRBV28 and TRBJ1-6, with 10 bases aligning to TRBD1. The junction had 6 bases not matched to a gene; V was cut back by 5 bases and J by 5 bases. The CDR3 totals 16 residues. In germline, CDR1 is MDHEN, CDR2 SYDVKM. The CDR3 here is CASSPRGQGNNSPLHF. The CDR3 DNA reads as TGTGCCAGCAGTCCACGGGGACAGGGGAATAATTCACCCCTCCACTTT.

This clone was counted a single time. The chain links TRBV4-3 to TRBJ2-1; D is ambiguous. This CDR3 is built from 11 residues. Looked up from germline, CDR1 is LGHNA and CDR2 is YSLEER. Trimming removed 1 base at V and 10 bases at J, with 5 bases between. CDR3 sequence: CASSQGQEQFF. The CDR3 bases are TGCGCCAGCAGCCAAGGGCAAGAGCAGTTCTTC.

The rearrangement uses TRBV28 and TRBJ2-2; tentatively, D is TRBD1 (6 bases). This CDR3 has 15 residues. V dropped 7 bases and J dropped 7 bases, with 19 bases sitting between them. The germline CDR1 and CDR2 sequences are MDHEN and SYDVKM. CDR3 in DNA: TGTGCCAGCACCGCTTCTCGGACAGTGGACGGGGAGCTGTTTTTT. It codes for CASTASRTVDGELFF.

This clone has a handful of counts. This chain uses TRBV25-1 with TRBJ1-1; D remains unclear. Germline CDR1 reads MGHDK; CDR2 reads SYGVNS. V gave up 10 bases and J gave up 4 bases, with 19 bases separating them. The CDR3 spans 14 residues. CDR3 sequence reads: CATSISLLGTEAFF. The CDR3 bases are TGTGCCACCTCGATCTCACTGCTCGGCACTGAAGCTTTCTTT.

The V and J genes are TRBV6-1 and TRBJ1-5; tentative D call: TRBD1 (5 bases). CDR3 size: 16 residues. V was clipped by 1 base and J by 1 base, with 11 bases between them. Germline V gene lookup returns CDR1 MNHNS and CDR2 SASEGT. The CDR3 sequence is CASSEDGRQSNQPQHF. As DNA, the CDR3 is TGTGCCAGCAGTGAAGACGGTAGACAGAGCAATCAGCCCCAGCATTTT.

The genes are TRBV6-5 and TRBJ1-1, with D unclear. This CDR3 contains 13 residues. Germline CDR1 MNHEY, CDR2 SVGAGI. Trimming pared 2 bases from V and 5 bases from J, leaving 9 bases between. The CDR3 DNA reads as TGTGCCAGCAGTTACGACCGAGGTACTGAAGCTTTCTTT. Encoded protein: CASSYDRGTEAFF.

The gene calls are TRBV19 and TRBJ1-2; TRBD1 is a possible D gene (6 bases). The CDR3 is 15 amino acids. The germline V gene has CDR1 LNHDA and CDR2 SQIVND (reference sequence). The V and J ends lost 5 bases and 2 bases respectively, with 15 bases between them. The CDR3 protein is CASSLDSFLNYGYTF. The CDR3, as DNA: TGTGCCAGTAGTTTGGACAGCTTCCTGAACTATGGCTACACCTTC.

In this sample, this clone turned up once. The V and J genes are TRBV5-5 and TRBJ2-3, with 12 bases fitting TRBD2. Trimming took 2 bases from V and 5 from J; bases not matched to a gene: 9. There are 17 residues in the CDR3. CDR1 and CDR2 from the germline V gene are SGHKS and YYEKEE (reference sequence). CDR3 DNA: TGTGCCAGCAGCTTCCAAACTAGCGGGGGGCCCCAAGATACGCAGTATTTT. Translation: CASSFQTSGGPQDTQYF.

The chain recombines TRBV9 with TRBJ2-7, with no clear D. The CDR3 length is 14 residues. Deletions cut 4 bases from V and 1 base from J, with 12 bases between. Germline V gene lookup returns CDR1 SGDLS and CDR2 YYNGEE. The DNA for the CDR3 is TGTGCCAGCAGCCTCCTCCTAGAATCCTACGAGCAGTACTTC. It specifies CASSLLLESYEQYF.

This clone was counted once. This chain joins TRBV28 and TRBJ1-5; D not resolved. The CDR3 runs 12 residues. Germline CDR1 reads MDHEN; CDR2 reads SYDVKM. V shed 6 bases and J shed 3 bases, with 6 bases lying between them. Here the CDR3 reads CASRLVNQPQHF. In DNA form, the CDR3 reads TGTGCCAGCAGACTAGTCAATCAGCCCCAGCATTTT.

The V and J genes are TRBV4-1 and TRBJ2-7; 9 positions agree with TRBD2. J lost 5 bases, V lost 0 bases, and 5 bases had no gene match. Germline CDR1 is MGHRA and CDR2 is YSYEKL. The CDR3 has 15 residues. DNA of the CDR3: TGCGCCAGCAGCCAAGATCCGGCGGGGGGGGACGAGCAGTACTTC. It translates to CASSQDPAGGDEQYF.

Here the CDR3 DNA reads TGTGCCAGTAGTATAGCCGTGACCGGGGAGCTGTTTTTT. It is translated as CASSIAVTGELFF. V is TRBV19 and J is TRBJ2-2; D is unclear. The germline gives CDR1 LNHDA, CDR2 SQIVND (reference sequence). V was pared by 1 base and J by 5 bases, with 5 bases between. There are 13 residues in the CDR3.

The CDR3 loop is CAISESGGGLQETQYF. DNA for the CDR3: TGTGCCATCAGTGAGTCGGGCGGGGGGCTCCAAGAGACCCAGTACTTC. The chain recombines TRBV10-3 with TRBJ2-5; 8 bases fit TRBD2. The CDR3 covers 16 residues. The trim removed 0 bases at V and 1 base at J, leaving 4 bases unmatched. The germline CDR1 and CDR2 sequences are ENHRY and SYGVKD.

This clone was recorded a few times. The V and J genes are TRBV7-2 and TRBJ1-1, with D possibly matching TRBD1 (6 bases). Looked up from germline, CDR1 is SGHTA and CDR2 is FQGNSA. This CDR3 comprises 15 residues. The V gene lost 5 bases and the J gene lost 0 bases, with 13 bases spanning the gap. The CDR3 coding sequence is TGTGCCAGCAGCCCCCAGGGGCTAATGAACACTGAAGCTTTCTTT. This sequence encodes CASSPQGLMNTEAFF.

J is TRBJ2-7 and V is TRBV10-3, with TRBD2 as a possible D gene (6 bases). The length of the CDR3 is 14 residues. CDR1 is ENHRY and CDR2 is SYGVKD in the germline V gene. The V end lost 4 bases, the J end lost 2 bases, and 12 bases lay between the germline ends. The CDR3 sequence is CAISAASAAYEQYF. The DNA for the CDR3 is TGTGCCATCAGTGCAGCTAGCGCTGCCTACGAGCAGTACTTC.

In its sample, this clone was seen once. J is TRBJ1-6 and V is TRBV19, with 9 bases matching TRBD1. The V gene's germline CDR1 is LNHDA and CDR2 SQIVND (reference sequence). V shed 10 bases, J shed 10 bases, and the junction held 11 bases outside the gene matches. This CDR3 has 14 amino acids. In DNA form, the CDR3 reads TGTGCCACTACAGGGGGCAGATGGGGATCACCCCTCCACTTT. This gives the protein CATTGGRWGSPLHF.